Detailed here is one TCR beta chain. Seattle cases were enrolled at active infection and followed longitudinally. The sample belongs to a study of blood T cell repertoires in COVID-19. In the study overall: Nucleic acid was either cDNA or gDNA, and it came from T cells, B-cell-depleted T cells, or PBMCs.

Profiling relied on immunoSEQ multiplex PCR, and the TCRdb table lists in-frame clones only, not all of them. This table holds over 450,000 clones, around nine tenths found once. This receptor was obtained from a woman aged 50 to 60 with COVID-19, enrolled during active disease. Sequencing was performed on peripheral blood.

This CDR3 reads CASSLEGWNTEAFF. CDR3 bases: TGTGCCAGCAGCTTGGAGGGGTGGAACACTGAAGCTTTCTTT. The chain couples TRBV5-4 to TRBJ1-1; a possible D gene is TRBD1 (5 bases). The CDR3 has 14 residues. Germline CDR1 reads SGHNT; CDR2 reads YYREEE (reference sequence). Between the trimmed V and J ends, which lost 0 bases and 1 base, there was a span of 7 bases.